What follows are 19 T cell receptor beta chains derived from one specimen sequenced in a study of tumor-infiltrating lymphocytes in primary liver carcinoma. Co-extraction of both nucleic acids (RNA and DNA) used roughly 19-33 mg of unsorted bulk tissue. Researchers generated TCR beta cDNA from about 460 ng of total RNA, relying on a constant-region primer. A slightly modified ARM-PCR protocol with three nested multiplex PCR rounds produced these TCR beta libraries. The study ran its first two PCR rounds for approximately 10 cycles each, using TRBV1-TRBV30 forward primers and a C-beta reverse primer. TCRdb re-called the multiplex PCR reads through MiXCR, storing one row per CDR3 protein. The data show around 70,000 distinct CDR3 sequences, with more than 60% seen just once and about 27% held by the top ten. Material: liver tumor tissue from sampling region 4. Subset indicated: tumor region T4, right-lateral pole. The receptors originated from a man aged 35-49 years with primary liver carcinoma and hepatitis B virus infection.

As concerns this clonotype: The junction and the germline gene differ at one end; a read error may be behind it. V and J are TRBV12-3 or TRBV12-4 and TRBJ2-6; 7 positions agree with TRBD1. This CDR3 has 17 amino acids. The CDR3 region has the DNA TGTGCCAGCGGTTTACCGCACAGGGGAACTGGGGCCAACGTCCTGACTTTC. It translates to CASGLPHRGTGANVLTF.

Comments on this clonotype: At one of its ends the junction is not consistent with the germline gene, which may arise from a read error. This chain joins TRBV14 and TRBJ1-6, with D perhaps matching TRBD1 (5 bases). CDR1 and CDR2 (germline): SGHDN, FVKESK. The CDR3 has 16 amino acids. CDR3 loop: CASSPYRSSYDSPLHF. The CDR3 region has the DNA TGTGCCAGCAGCCCCTACAGGAGCTCCTATGATTCACCCCTCCATTTT.

V is TRBV29-1 and J is TRBJ1-5; 9 nucleotides line up with TRBD1. Trimming removed 8 bases from V and 4 bases from J; junction bases left unmatched: 6. The CDR3 contains 13 residues. The V gene's germline CDR1 is SQVTM and CDR2 ANQGSEA. CDR3 residues: CSTGTGHNQPQHF. The CDR3 nucleotides read TGCAGCACTGGGACAGGGCATAATCAGCCCCAGCATTTT.

A note on this clonotype: Its ends do not fully match the called genes, so a read error is possible. The chain carries TRBV4-1 and TRBJ1-1; possibly TRBD1 for D (6 bases). The CDR3 has 14 amino acids. Germline lookup yields CDR1 MGHRA and CDR2 YSYEKL. The CDR3 DNA is TGCGCCTGCAGAGGGACATTGACGAATACTGAAGCTTTCTTT. Translated: CACRGTLTNTEAFF.

A word on this clonotype: The junction departs from the called germline gene at one end, perhaps through a read error. This chain links TRBV6-5 with TRBJ1-4; no definite D call. This CDR3 is built from 17 residues. Germline CDR1 is MNHEY and CDR2 is SVGAGI. CDR3 coding DNA: TGTGCCAGTAGTTACTATTGGGATTCGGCGCTTAATGGAAAACTGTTTTTT. Its translation is CASSYYWDSALNGKLFF.

This clonotype has a count of ten or more. The chain is built from TRBV24-1 and TRBJ2-1; 13 bases fit TRBD2. The CDR3 has 15 amino acids. Trimming cost V 3 bases and J 8 bases; bases outside gene matches: 3. Per germline, CDR1 KGHDR and CDR2 SFDVKD. CDR3 protein: CATSDDTSGRDEQFF. As DNA, the CDR3 is TGTGCCACCAGTGATGATACTAGCGGGAGGGATGAGCAGTTCTTC.

Turning to this clonotype: The junction differs from germline at one of its ends, possibly a read error. The gene calls are TRBV5-4 and TRBJ1-2, with 8 bases aligning to TRBD1. This CDR3 has 14 amino acids. The germline V gene has CDR1 SGHNT and CDR2 YYREEE (reference sequence). DNA for the CDR3: TGTGCCAGCGGCTTCAGTGGGACAGGACATGGCTACACCTTC. It encodes CASGFSGTGHGYTF.

Comments on this clonotype: The conserved final phenylalanine or tryptophan is absent from the CDR3, which likely points to a read error. The gene calls are TRBV11-1 and TRBJ2-5, with D possibly being TRBD2 (5 bases). Germline V gene lookup returns CDR1 SGHAT and CDR2 FQDESV (reference sequence). CDR3 length: 13 residues. With 5 bases removed from V and 7 bases from J, the gap between germline ends came to 14 bases. DNA of the CDR3: TGTGCCAGCAGCAGTACTAGAGGCGGGACCCAGTACTTA. Its translation is CASSSTRGGTQYL.

This clonotype was detected only a few times. This could be a read error, since a much larger clone is one nucleotide away. The chain combines TRBV10-3 with TRBJ2-4; maybe TRBD1 (6 bases). The CDR3 loop spans 14 amino acids. Germline V gene lookup returns CDR1 ENHRY and CDR2 SYGVKD. V lost 3 bases and J 9 bases, leaving 15 bases between the germline ends. CDR3 protein: CAISDGTRNVIQYF. The CDR3 DNA is TGTGCCATCAGTGACGGGACAAGGAACGTCATTCAGTACTTC.

Remarks on this clonotype: A much larger clone lies one base from this, so it may be a read error. The DNA is omitted, as the CDR3 cannot be located on it reliably, and the CDR3 follows TCRdb's listing. The rearrangement links TRBV28 to TRBJ2-5; no DNA check was done on the table's D call, TRBD1. In germline, CDR1 is MDHEN, CDR2 SYDVKM. Counting both end residues, the CDR3 totals 13 amino acids. CDR3 residues: CASILEGVETQYF.

Regarding this clonotype: At one boundary the junction diverges from the germline segment, which might be a read error. V and J are TRBV6-1 and TRBJ2-2; the match to TRBD1 covers 8 bases. Germline V gene data show CDR1 as MNHNS and CDR2 as SASEGT. The CDR3 runs 15 residues. In DNA form, the CDR3 reads TGTGTCAGCAGGGGCAGGGGGCGCGGGACCGGGGAGCTGCTTTTT. Amino acids: CVSRGRGRGTGELLF.

In its sample, this clonotype was seen a few times. The J gene is TRBJ2-2, the V gene TRBV2; either TRBD1 or TRBD2 may supply D (5 bases each). In germline, CDR1 is SNHLY, CDR2 FYNNEI. Trimming left V 4 bases short and J 8 bases short, with 17 bases between. CDR3 size: 15 residues. The CDR3 protein is CASSVENWGWGELFF. In DNA, the CDR3 is TGTGCCAGCAGTGTCGAAAACTGGGGGTGGGGGGAGCTGTTTTTT. Complete variable domain (other parts from reference TRBV2 and TRBJ2-2): EPEVTQTPSHQVTQMGQEVILRCVPISNHLYFYWYRQILGQKVEFLVSFYNNEISEKSEIFDDQFSVERPDGSNFTLKIRSTKLEDSAMYFCASSVENWGWGELFFGEGSRLTVL.

A note on this clonotype: The CDR3 ends on some other residue instead of the conserved phenylalanine or tryptophan, so this is likely a read error. Written as DNA, the CDR3 is TGTGCCAGCAACCACTGGACCACAGATACCCAGTATATT. The encoded protein is CASNHWTTDTQYI. The rearrangement uses TRBV11-2 and TRBJ2-3; D remains unclear. The CDR3 runs 13 residues. Germline-derived CDR1 and CDR2 are SGHAT and FQNNGV.

This clonotype was seen just once. The CDR3 loop reads CSARGATSTPYGYTF. CDR3 nucleotide sequence: TGCAGTGCTAGAGGGGCCACCTCTACCCCCTATGGCTACACCTTC. The chain has TRBV20-1 and TRBJ1-2; no firm D call. The CDR3 covers 15 residues. Germline assignment: CDR1 DFQATT and CDR2 SNEGSKA (reference sequence). The germline V and J ends were trimmed by 1 base and 4 bases, with 16 bases remaining between them.

The CDR3 nucleotides are TGTGCCAGCAGCTTATCCGGGGACTTCGGAAACACCATATATTTT. Amino acids: CASSLSGDFGNTIYF. The chain links TRBV7-3 to TRBJ1-3; possible D gene TRBD1, 5 bases. Deletions cut 2 bases from V and 4 bases from J, with 12 bases between. The germline gives CDR1 SGHTA, CDR2 FQGTGA. This CDR3 is 15 amino acids long.

Notes on this clonotype: As the CDR3 is not closed by the conserved phenylalanine or tryptophan, this likely results from a read error. The chain recombines TRBV20-1 with TRBJ2-7; 14 nucleotides line up with TRBD2. The CDR3 covers 19 residues. Germline-derived CDR1 and CDR2 are DFQATT and SNEGSKA (reference sequence). J lost 2 bases, V lost 3 bases, and 15 bases had no gene match. CDR3 sequence reads: CSARGGLAGVLDETYEQYY. CDR3 nucleotide sequence: TGCAGTGCTAGGGGGGGACTAGCGGGAGTATTAGATGAGACCTACGAGCAGTACTAC.

At least ten counts were recorded for this clonotype. This chain uses TRBV5-1 with TRBJ2-3; TRBD2 agrees at 7 bases. The CDR3 is 16 residues long. Germline V gives CDR1 SGHRS, CDR2 YFSETQ. V was pared by 0 bases and J by 5 bases, with 9 bases of the junction left unmatched. The CDR3 DNA reads as TGCGCCAGCAGCTTGGAGCCGCGGGAGAGTATAGATACGCAGTATTTT. This sequence encodes CASSLEPRESIDTQYF.

The gene calls are TRBV2 and TRBJ2-3; tentatively, D is TRBD1 (5 bases). The last part of the DNA fits TRBJ1-5 better; the J call may be wrong. Germline V gene lookup returns CDR1 SNHLY and CDR2 FYNNEI. This CDR3 is 11 amino acids long. CDR3: CASALTDTQHF. The CDR3 nucleotides read TGTGCCAGCGCCTTGACAGATACTCAGCATTTT.

This clonotype was seen many times. The rearrangement uses TRBV24-1 and TRBJ2-1, with D perhaps assigned TRBD1 or TRBD2 (5 bases each). Deletions cut 5 bases from V and 8 bases from J, with 6 bases between. This CDR3 contains 11 residues. Per germline, CDR1 KGHDR and CDR2 SFDVKD. The CDR3 loop is CATSGGYEQFF. The CDR3 DNA follows: TGTGCCACCAGTGGGGGGTATGAGCAGTTCTTC.